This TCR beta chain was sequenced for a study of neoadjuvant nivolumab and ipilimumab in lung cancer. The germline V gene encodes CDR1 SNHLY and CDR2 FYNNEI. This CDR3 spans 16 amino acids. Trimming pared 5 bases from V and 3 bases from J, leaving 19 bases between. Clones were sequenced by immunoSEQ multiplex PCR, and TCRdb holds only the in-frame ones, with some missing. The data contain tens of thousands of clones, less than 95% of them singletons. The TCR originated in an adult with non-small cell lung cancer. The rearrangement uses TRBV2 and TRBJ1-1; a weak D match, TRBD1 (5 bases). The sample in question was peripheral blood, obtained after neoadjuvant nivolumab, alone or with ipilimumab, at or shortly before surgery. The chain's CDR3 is CASSYRDSSEDTEAFF. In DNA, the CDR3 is TGTGCCAGCAGTTACCGGGACTCCTCCGAGGACACTGAAGCTTTCTTT.